This T cell receptor (beta chain) was identified during a study of T cells in Graves' hyperthyroidism and ophthalmopathy. Looking at the study overall: Peripheral blood was taken when the disease was first diagnosed, before any treatment began. Study-wide results and caveats: It was a median approximately 7.1 months before onset that the model predicted ophthalmopathy. Stable hyperthyroidism was separated from ophthalmopathy by a model based on 13 V-J features.

Trimming at V came to 3 bases and at J to 8 bases, leaving 8 bases not matched to a gene. Germline CDR1 reads GTSNPN; CDR2 reads SVGIG (reference sequence). This CDR3 is built from 15 residues. There were TCR beta CDR3 regions amplified from RNA transcripts. The TCR CDR3 was amplified in a first-round RT-PCR using the HTBI primer set. TCRdb called the multiplex PCR reads again in MiXCR, with one record for every CDR3 protein. The repertoire holds 500,000 or so distinct CDR3 sequences, with 17% as singletons. Under 3 months was the duration of disease in ophthalmopathy patients, who also had a Clinical Activity Score of at least 3 and a NOSPECS grade of at least 4. The table lists this clonotype with a few counts. Its specificity is unknown.

Sequenced material: blood. This clonotype was obtained from a woman aged 18-30 years with Graves' ophthalmopathy. The chain carries TRBV30 and TRBJ2-2; TRBD2 aligns across 11 bases. CDR3 amino acids: CAWSRLAGLGGELFF. CDR3 in DNA: TGTGCCTGGAGCAGACTAGCGGGGCTCGGGGGGGAGCTGTTTTTT.